This TCR beta chain was retrieved from a study of T-cell memory formation after mild COVID-19. Turning to the study itself: Across donors, TCR clusters were largely donor specific.

The V gene lost 2 bases and the J gene lost 6 bases, with 14 bases spanning the gap. Germline CDR1 is SGHRS and CDR2 is YFSETQ. This CDR3 is 15 amino acids long. As concerns this clonotype: Its antigen is currently unknown.

TCRdb used MiXCR to reprocess the 5' RACE reads, holding one entry per CDR3 protein. This table holds approximately 210,000 distinct CDR3 sequences, under 12% found once. Points from the study as a whole: Clones that contracted from day 15 to 85 were balanced CD4/CD8, while later expanders leaned CD4+. Pre-infection memory already had some responding clones, implying cross-reactive memory joined.

This chain connects TRBV5-1 to TRBJ2-2, with D perhaps TRBD2 (5 bases). Sample: PBMCs or a T cell subset sorted from them (not recorded which). The receptor was isolated from a man between 18 and 29 years old who had mild COVID-19 (a few samples of this study predate the infection). Cell type and time point are not known. The CDR3, as DNA: TGCGCCAGCAGCTTAGAGGACCCGAGGGCCGGGGAGCTGTTTTTT. Translation: CASSLEDPRAGELFF.